This entry features one T cell receptor (beta chain) sequence. Antigen: not known. This sample stems from a study of CD8+ T cells in alopecia areata. Study-level findings and limits: Tofacitinib produced a significant decrease in scalp clonality and in expanded CD8+ clones among the top 100.

Sample treatment: oral pan-JAK inhibitor, 5-10 mg twice daily. Deletions cut 3 bases from V and 3 bases from J, with 9 bases between. The CDR3 spans 15 residues. Germline V gives CDR1 MGHDK, CDR2 SYGVNS. Extracted from the samples, RNA was reverse transcribed into cDNA to serve as the sequencing template. The table came from immunoSEQ multiplex PCR; TCRdb's copy has only in-frame clones and leaves some out. This table has 110,000 or so clones, about 54% appearing once. This receptor was taken from a human donor with alopecia areata. The source material was CD8+ T cells sorted from blood, sampled at week 4, from a patient treated with tofacitinib. The rearrangement links TRBV25-1 to TRBJ2-6; D gene ambiguous. CDR3 residues: CASSDLGFGANVLTF. DNA of the CDR3: TGTGCCAGCAGTGATTTAGGTTTTGGGGCCAACGTCCTGACTTTC.